This T cell receptor (beta chain) is drawn from a study of shared clonotypes between healthy human individuals. Study at large: With ages of 18 to 49, the donors were a couple of women and a few men. CD4 naive cells filled three plates per donor, CD4 memory three, CD8 naive two and CD8 memory one. Study-wide results and caveats: Sequencing depth was expected to affect clonotype sharing among donors.

V lost 5 bases to trimming and J lost 4 bases, with 11 bases between them. Germline CDR1 reads SEHNR; CDR2 reads FQNEAQ (reference sequence). There are 13 residues in the CDR3. A note on this clone: Its matching antigen is unknown.

CD45RO-negative, CCR7-selected cells formed the naive CD8 fraction, which excluded terminally differentiated effector memory CD45RA+ cells. All donors were Caucasian adults living in Nashville, Tennessee. Here immunoSEQ multiplex PCR was the method, and the copy in TCRdb shows in-frame clones only, minus some. The table includes about 2 million clones, around 96% detected once. The source material was naive CD8+ T cells sorted from blood. The V call is TRBV7-9, the J call TRBJ2-5, with D possibly called TRBD1 or TRBD2 (5 bases each). The sequence derives from a man aged 18 to 30 in good health. CDR3 amino acids: CASSPGPGETQYF. CDR3 in DNA: TGTGCCAGCAGCCCGGGGCCAGGAGAGACCCAGTACTTC.